This T cell receptor beta chain derives from a study of blood T cells in healthy people across ages (dated by TCRdb to the mid-2010s). About the full investigation: In model experiments, template switching captured about one uniquely barcoded TCR beta cDNA molecule for every two T cells. The study measured age-related changes in TCR beta repertoire diversity using deep sequencing normalized with unique cDNA molecular identifiers. The donors were divided into four age groups: young (average about 15 years), middle-aged (around 37), aged (about 60) and long-lived (roughly 82). To avoid experimental bias, donors of different ages were spread randomly across the sequencing lanes. Two additional independent replicas of 1 million unique cDNA reads from the same blood draw were analyzed for two donors (one aged 18 to 30 and one aged 80 or older). General study outcomes and caveats: Observed TCR beta diversity correlated strongly with the percentage of naive T cells measured by flow cytometry. Because profiling used bulk unsorted PBMCs, naive and antigen-experienced compartments could not be compared conclusively. Estimates of total diversity from one million sequenced T cells were regarded as lower bounds and underestimates. As age increased, observed TCR beta diversity per million T cells dropped in a roughly linear way, and a significant reduction was already evident by age 40. The CMV infection status of donors was not known, potentially confounding age-related changes in expanded clonotypes. Compared with the aged group, more naive CD4+ T cells, fewer expanded clones and increased TCR diversity were shown by the long-lived group, suggesting age selection.

Counted from cysteine to phenylalanine, this CDR3 has 13 amino acids. CDR3 DNA is the only sequence kept; it has 39 bases, read in frame from the first base. According to the germline V gene (reference sequence), CDR1 reads MNHEY and CDR2 reads SMNVEV. The junction shows trimming of 6 bases on V and 2 bases on J, plus 8 bases between the germline ends. Library preparation employed 5' RACE. Sequencing relied on an Illumina HiSeq 2500. The second PCR ran for roughly 7 to 12 cycles and used a J-beta primer mix along with a sample-barcoded 5' primer. A unique molecular identifier was introduced onto each TCR beta cDNA molecule by a template-switch 5' adaptor carrying 12 random nucleotides. At least 2.5 million CDR3-containing paired-end reads were obtained from each sample. First-strand cDNA was synthesized from all RNA with the Mint cDNA synthesis kit, primed by a TRBC-specific oligonucleotide. Following uracil-DNA glycosylase treatment, all cDNA underwent a first 18-cycle PCR with the universal primers M1SS and BC2_uni_R. On the study's bioinformatics: For normalization, 1 million high-quality reads, each with a distinct molecular identifier, were randomly selected from each sample. Instead of being binned into consensus sequences, reads that shared molecular identifiers were thrown out. CDR3 identification, clonotype clustering and error correction used MiTCR with a Q25 quality threshold and the strictest error-elimination algorithm. A nonparametric unseen species model with Euler transformation was used to estimate lower-bound total TCR beta diversity. TCRdb applied fastp at Q25 and MiXCR to the public reads, then kept only in-frame beta chains. Entries that share a CDR3 protein sequence are merged under the most common genes and DNA. The V and J calls, along with clone size, are taken from TCRdb and not from the paper's own processing. The sample yields a few hundred thousand distinct CDR3 sequences; about 26% were counted once. Of the sample, under 20% falls within the top ten clones.

This clonotype has more than one count but fewer than ten. Its antigen is still unknown. No qualities accompany the bases; no much larger clone lies one base away. The donors were under 40 Caucasian individuals from Russia, aged roughly 6 to 100 years, who were systemically healthy. Each donor gave roughly 9.5 milliliters of peripheral blood, collected into EDTA-treated Vacutainer tubes. Ficoll-Paque density-gradient centrifugation was used to isolate PBMCs, with at least 6 million obtained per sample. Total RNA was extracted from PBMCs with Trizol reagent, with at least 6 micrograms obtained per sample. Naive CD45RAhigh/CD27high T cell percentages were measured by flow cytometry on a PBMC aliquot from every donor.

Input material: blood. The chain is encoded by TRBV27 joined to TRBJ2-1; a confident D gene designation cannot be given. The receptor was isolated from a woman in her 70s in good health. In nucleotides, the sequence is TGTGCCAGCAGACCCGGTCCCTACAATGAGCAGTTCTTC. Translated, it reads CASRPGPYNEQFF.